Shown below are 18 T cell receptor beta chains from a single sample sequenced in a study of memory CD4+ T cells and cytomegalovirus serostatus. The protocol was immunoSEQ multiplex PCR, while the TCRdb copy is restricted to in-frame clones and leaves out a portion. The table shows about 92,000 clones, with approximately 80% occurring only once. Single viable CD3+CD4+CD8-CD45RO+ cells were sorted as the memory CD4+ T cells. The specimen sequenced was memory CD4+ T cells from blood. The receptors were sampled from an adult in good health and CMV-seropositive.

This clone was counted between two and nine times. The V call is TRBV15, the J call TRBJ1-5; D is possibly TRBD1 (6 bases). V shed 0 bases and J shed 6 bases, with 12 bases lying between them. CDR1 LNHNV and CDR2 YYDKDF come from the germline V gene (reference sequence). CDR3 length equals 15 residues. The chain's CDR3 is CATSRDGQGPQPQHF. The CDR3, as DNA: TGTGCCACCAGCAGAGATGGTCAGGGGCCTCAGCCCCAGCATTTT.

The V and J genes are TRBV6-6 and TRBJ2-7; possibly TRBD1 for D (6 bases). The V and J ends lost 6 bases and 5 bases respectively, with 20 bases between them. The CDR3 totals 15 residues. Germline-derived CDR1 and CDR2 are MNHNY and SVGAGI (reference sequence). The CDR3 loop reads CASRRWAGERDEQYF. In nucleotides, the CDR3 is TGTGCCAGCAGGAGGTGGGCAGGGGAGAGGGACGAGCAGTACTTC.

The chain employs TRBV12-5 and TRBJ1-1; D unresolved. Germline loops: CDR1 LGHNT, CDR2 FRNRAP. This CDR3 has 13 amino acids. Trimming took 1 base from V and 4 from J, leaving 7 bases between them. The CDR3 spells CASGLEEGTEAFF. The CDR3 DNA is TGTGCTAGTGGTTTGGAGGAGGGCACTGAAGCTTTCTTT.

The rearrangement joins TRBV4-1 to TRBJ2-3, with no clear D. CDR1 and CDR2 from the germline V gene are MGHRA and YSYEKL. This CDR3 comprises 15 residues. Trimming took 1 base from V and 0 from J, leaving 8 bases between them. The CDR3 DNA is TGCGCCAGCAGCCAAGTCCCCAAAAGCACAGATACGCAGTATTTT. It specifies CASSQVPKSTDTQYF.

This clone was seen more than once but under ten times. A junction end diverges from the germline sequence, so it may reflect a read error. The chain combines TRBV7-7 with TRBJ2-3, with a weak D call TRBD2 (6 bases). Germline V gives CDR1 SSHAT, CDR2 FNYEAQ (reference sequence). The CDR3 length is 13 residues. The CDR3: CASSLEVGGVQYF. The CDR3 bases are TGTGCTAGCAGCTTAGAGGTCGGAGGGGTGCAGTATTTT. The full variable domain, its missing parts supplied by reference TRBV7-7 and TRBJ2-3, is GAGVSQSPRYKVTKRGQDVTLRCDPISSHATLYWYQQALGQGPEFLTYFNYEAQPDKSGLPSDRFSAERPEGSISTLTIQRTEQRDSAMYRCASSLEVGGVQYFGPGTRLTVL.

This clone was recorded a few times. The chain has TRBV30 and TRBJ1-1; D ambiguous. The CDR3 contains 15 residues. The V gene's germline CDR1 is GTSNPN and CDR2 SVGIG (reference sequence). V was shortened by 5 bases and J by 6 bases, with 22 bases between the two germline ends. The CDR3 loop is CAWGVGKVPGAEAFF. The CDR3 nucleotides are TGTGCCTGGGGGGTGGGTAAGGTCCCTGGCGCTGAAGCTTTCTTT. The variable domain in full, completed from reference TRBV30 and TRBJ1-1, reads SQTIHQWPATLVQPVGSPLSLECTVEGTSNPNLYWYRQAAGRGLQLLFYSVGIGQISSEVPQNLSASRPQDRQFILSSKKLLLSDSGFYLCAWGVGKVPGAEAFFGQGTRLTVV.

The chain is built from TRBV5-1 and TRBJ1-1; TRBD1 agrees at 12 bases. Germline CDR1 reads SGHRS; CDR2 reads YFSETQ. V lost 1 base and J lost 7; bases outside the gene matches: 5. This CDR3 contains 15 residues. CDR3 in DNA: TGCGCCAGCAGCTTGTCGGGGACAGGGGGCCTTGAAGCTTTCTTT. Translated: CASSLSGTGGLEAFF.

This chain links TRBV2 with TRBJ1-5; D gene uncertain. Trimming removed 0 bases at V and 4 bases at J, with 10 bases between. Germline values: CDR1 SNHLY, CDR2 FYNNEI. The CDR3 sequence is 15 residues long. This CDR3 reads CASSEAEGHNQPQHF. In DNA, the CDR3 is TGTGCCAGCAGTGAAGCAGAGGGCCATAATCAGCCCCAGCATTTT.

The J gene is TRBJ2-5, the V gene TRBV11-2; TRBD2 aligns across 7 bases. CDR1 is SGHAT, CDR2 FQNNGV, per germline. V gave up 5 bases and J gave up 5 bases; unmatched junction bases: 20. The length of the CDR3 is 18 residues. The CDR3 is CASSPGTLAAANRETQYF. The DNA for the CDR3 is TGTGCCAGCAGCCCAGGGACTCTAGCGGCCGCCAACAGGGAGACCCAGTACTTC.

In DNA form, the CDR3 reads TGTGCCAGCAGTTTATTTGGTGGACAGCATACACCTAACTATGGCTACACCTTC. Its protein product is CASSLFGGQHTPNYGYTF. The rearrangement joins TRBV28 to TRBJ1-2, with D maybe TRBD1 (6 bases). Germline loops: CDR1 MDHEN, CDR2 SYDVKM. CDR3 size: 18 residues. Trimming removed 1 base at V and 0 bases at J, with 18 bases between.

This clone was counted a single time. This sequence joins TRBV27 and TRBJ1-2; 7 bases are shared with TRBD1. V shed 6 bases and J 0 bases; nucleotides not matched to a gene: 7. CDR1 and CDR2 (germline): MNHEY, SMNVEV (reference sequence). The CDR3 is 15 residues long. CDR3 residues: CASRGLGGSNYGYTF. In DNA, the CDR3 is TGTGCCAGCAGGGGATTAGGGGGCTCTAACTATGGCTACACCTTC.

V usage is TRBV19 and J usage is TRBJ2-6; either TRBD1 or TRBD2 may fit D (5 bases each). The germline V gene has CDR1 LNHDA and CDR2 SQIVND (reference sequence). V was shortened by 6 bases and J by 0 bases, with 6 bases between the two germline ends. This CDR3 is 14 amino acids long. In DNA, the CDR3 is TGTGCCAGTAGGAGGGGCTCTGGGGCCAACGTCCTGACTTTC. It is translated as CASRRGSGANVLTF.

The V gene is TRBV5-1, the J gene TRBJ1-2; no clear D gene. The ends were cut back, 0 bases at V and 6 bases at J, with 15 bases in the middle. There are 15 residues in the CDR3. In germline, CDR1 is SGHRS, CDR2 YFSETQ. The CDR3: CASSLAPTDFDGYTF. CDR3 DNA sequence: TGCGCCAGCAGCTTGGCCCCGACCGACTTCGATGGCTACACCTTC.

The chain employs TRBV19 and TRBJ2-2, with TRBD2 identical over 12 bases. This CDR3 spans 17 amino acids. Germline-derived CDR1 and CDR2 are LNHDA and SQIVND (reference sequence). V dropped 9 bases and J dropped 5; count of bases not matched to a gene: 13. This chain's CDR3 is CASQPPSGRAVTGELFF. The CDR3 DNA reads TGTGCCAGCCAGCCCCCTAGCGGGAGGGCCGTAACCGGGGAGCTGTTTTTT.

The rearrangement joins TRBV30 to TRBJ2-5; D is perhaps TRBD1 or TRBD2 (5 bases each). The J call may be mistaken, given a closer DNA end match to TRBJ2-7. Germline V gene lookup returns CDR1 GTSNPN and CDR2 SVGIG (reference sequence). The CDR3 runs to 12 residues. CDR3 coding DNA: TGTGCCTGGAGTGCGGGGCCTTACGAGCAGTACTTC. Its translation: CAWSAGPYEQYF.

This rearrangement joins TRBV23-1 to TRBJ2-5, with D possibly TRBD1 on 5 matching bases. TRBV23-1 has ORF status, its function being uncertain. V was cut by 2 bases and J by 2 bases, with 12 bases left in between. This CDR3 has 15 amino acids. The CDR3 nucleotides are TGCGCCAGCAGTCAAGCTAGGGGTGGTCAAGAGACCCAGTACTTC. Amino acids: CASSQARGGQETQYF.

V gene TRBV6-5 combines with J gene TRBJ1-2, with D uncertain. The germline CDR1 and CDR2 sequences are MNHEY and SVGAGI. Trimming left V 5 bases short and J 3 bases short, with 13 bases between. The CDR3 is made up of 14 amino acids. The chain's CDR3 is CASSRIEGDYGYTF. The CDR3 DNA sequence: TGTGCCAGCAGTCGCATTGAGGGCGACTATGGCTACACCTTC.

This chain connects TRBV2 to TRBJ2-7; no clear D. Germline lookup yields CDR1 SNHLY and CDR2 FYNNEI. The CDR3 loop spans 12 amino acids. Trimming pared 4 bases from V and 6 bases from J, leaving 10 bases between. In DNA form, the CDR3 reads TGTGCCAGCAGTGCTAAGGCTGGCGAGCAGTACTTC. The encoded protein is CASSAKAGEQYF. The whole variable domain, remainder taken from reference TRBV2 and TRBJ2-7, is EPEVTQTPSHQVTQMGQEVILRCVPISNHLYFYWYRQILGQKVEFLVSFYNNEISEKSEIFDDQFSVERPDGSNFTLKIRSTKLEDSAMYFCASSAKAGEQYFGPGTRLTVT.